What follows are 6 T cell receptor beta chains derived from one specimen sequenced in a study of naive and memory T cell subsets. Two oligonucleotides, mixed equimolar, formed the beta constant-region primer covering TRBC1 and TRBC2. TCRdb re-called the UMI-ligation and nested PCR reads with MiXCR, one entry per CDR3 protein. This table holds about 150,000 distinct CDR3 sequences, about 18% found once. Sequences were obtained from naive CD4+ T cells from blood. The source is a human donor in good health.

This sequence joins TRBV10-3 and TRBJ2-2; D remains unclear. Trimming cost V 4 bases and J 5 bases, with 14 bases left between them. The CDR3 contains 15 residues. The V gene's germline CDR1 is ENHRY and CDR2 SYGVKD. DNA for the CDR3: TGTGCCATCAGTGGTTTCGAGCCAGCAACCGGGGAGCTGTTTTTT. Protein: CAISGFEPATGELFF.

This clonotype occurred many times. The rearrangement uses TRBV3-1 and TRBJ2-3; the match to TRBD2 covers 9 bases. The CDR3 length is 14 residues. From germline, CDR1 is LGHDT and CDR2 YNNKEL (reference sequence). After removal of 1 base from V and 4 bases from J, the junction contained 0 bases not matched to a gene. The CDR3 DNA is TGTGCCAGCAGCCAAGGGACTAGCGCAGATACGCAGTATTTT. Encoded protein: CASSQGTSADTQYF.

The chain joins TRBV5-5 to TRBJ2-2; no clear D. Trimming removed 1 base at V and 2 bases at J, with 6 bases between. Germline CDR1 and CDR2: SGHKS and YYEKEE (reference sequence). The CDR3 covers 14 residues. The CDR3 coding sequence is TGTGCCAGCAGCTTGACGATAAACACCGGGGAGCTGTTTTTT. Protein: CASSLTINTGELFF.

The table lists this clonotype with a few counts. The chain employs TRBV7-2 and TRBJ2-3, with 8 bases lining up with TRBD1. Germline V gene lookup returns CDR1 SGHTA and CDR2 FQGNSA. The CDR3 is 15 residues long. Trimming at V came to 5 bases and at J to 0 bases, leaving 4 bases not matched to a gene. In DNA, the CDR3 is TGTGCCAGCAGCCAAGACAGGGGCAGCACAGATACGCAGTATTTT. Its translation: CASSQDRGSTDTQYF.

This clonotype was observed a handful of times. The chain employs TRBV5-4 and TRBJ2-2, with no clear D. The CDR3 extends over 15 amino acids. The ends were cut back, 2 bases at V and 6 bases at J, with 14 bases in the middle. Germline V gene sequence: CDR1 SGHNT, CDR2 YYREEE (reference sequence). The CDR3 is CASSFFVDGAGELFF. The CDR3 DNA is TGTGCCAGCAGCTTTTTTGTTGATGGCGCCGGGGAGCTGTTTTTT.

The rearrangement joins TRBV7-2 to TRBJ2-5; D is unclear. The CDR3 runs to 11 residues. Deletions cut 0 bases from V and 9 bases from J, with 5 bases between. Germline V gene data show CDR1 as SGHTA and CDR2 as FQGNSA. This CDR3 is CASSLAVAQYF. The CDR3 DNA is TGTGCCAGCAGCTTAGCAGTGGCCCAGTACTTC.